The entry below describes one TCR beta chain. These data belong to a study of blood T cell repertoires in COVID-19. Overall study: Sites across the United States, Italy and Spain contributed samples from acute and convalescent COVID-19. T cells, B-cell-depleted T cells, or PBMCs supplied cDNA or gDNA.

Per the authors' pipeline: Reference gene primer amplification gave estimated nucleated cell counts. The method was immunoSEQ multiplex PCR; TCRdb's version includes in-frame clones alone and lacks a portion of them. V, J and clone size are those of that table, while D and trimming were read from the DNA. This sample has around 56,000 clones, with 70% to 75% found just once. The V and J ends lost 5 bases and 2 bases respectively, with 9 bases between them. The CDR3 covers 12 residues. Germline V gene data show CDR1 as GTSNPN and CDR2 as SVGIG (reference sequence). The sequence derives from a woman aged 70-85 years with acute or convalescent COVID-19. The chain combines TRBV30 with TRBJ1-2; D is ambiguous. Sequenced input: peripheral blood. CDR3 sequence reads: CAWAILNYGYTF. DNA of the CDR3: TGTGCCTGGGCGATACTAAACTATGGCTACACCTTC.